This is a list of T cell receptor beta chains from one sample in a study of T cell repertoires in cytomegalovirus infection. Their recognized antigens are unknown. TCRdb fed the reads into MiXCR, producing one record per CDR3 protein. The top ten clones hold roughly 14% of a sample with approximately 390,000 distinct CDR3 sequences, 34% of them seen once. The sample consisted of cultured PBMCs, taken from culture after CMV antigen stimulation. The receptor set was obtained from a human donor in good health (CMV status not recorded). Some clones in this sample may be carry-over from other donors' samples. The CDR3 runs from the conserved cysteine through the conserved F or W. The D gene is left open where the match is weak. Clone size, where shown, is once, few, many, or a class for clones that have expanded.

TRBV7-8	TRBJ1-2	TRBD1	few	CASSLGQGTGYTF	TGTGCCAGCAGCCTAGGACAGGGAACCGGCTACACCTTC
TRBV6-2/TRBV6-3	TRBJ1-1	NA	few	CASSGPGTEAFF	TGTGCCAGCAGTGGCCCGGGGACTGAAGCTTTCTTT
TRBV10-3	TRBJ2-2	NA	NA	CAISGTVNTGELFF	TGTGCCATCAGTGGGACAGTGAACACCGGGGAGCTGTTTTTT
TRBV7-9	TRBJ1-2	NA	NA	CASSLFGNFTF	TGTGCCAGCAGCTTATTCGGGAACTTCACCTTC
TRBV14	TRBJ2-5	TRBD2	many	CASSQARLAAGETQYF	TGTGCCAGCAGCCAAGCGAGACTAGCGGCTGGGGAGACCCAGTACTTC
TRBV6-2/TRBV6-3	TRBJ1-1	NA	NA	CASSSSTEAFF	TGTGCCAGCAGTTCGAGCACTGAAGCTTTCTTT
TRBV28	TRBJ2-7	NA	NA	CASSLPGLGVEQYF	TGTGCCAGCAGTTTACCAGGGTTGGGCGTCGAGCAGTACTTC
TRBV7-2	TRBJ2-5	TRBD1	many	CASSLVGQPQETQYF	TGTGCCAGCAGCTTAGTGGGACAGCCACAAGAGACCCAGTACTTC
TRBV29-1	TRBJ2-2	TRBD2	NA	CSVVLAGGAYTGELFF	TGCAGCGTTGTCTTAGCGGGAGGGGCGTACACCGGGGAGCTGTTTTTT
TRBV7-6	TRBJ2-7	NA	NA	CASSSRLGGWGLKYEQYF	TGTGCCAGCAGCTCACGTCTGGGGGGTTGGGGACTCAAGTACGAGCAGTACTTC
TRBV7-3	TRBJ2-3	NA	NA	CASSLSNGFTDTQNF	TGTGCCAGCAGCTTATCGAACGGGTTCACAGATACGCAGAATTTT
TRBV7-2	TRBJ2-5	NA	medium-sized	CASSLTLQETQYF	TGTGCCAGCAGCCTGACATTACAAGAGACCCAGTACTTC
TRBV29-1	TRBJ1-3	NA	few	CSVELQGDTIYF	TGCAGCGTTGAACTACAAGGGGACACCATATATTTT
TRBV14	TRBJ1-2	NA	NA	CASSPGPSNYGYTF	TGTGCCAGCAGCCCAGGGCCTTCTAACTATGGCTACACCTTC
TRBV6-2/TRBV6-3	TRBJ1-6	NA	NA	CASSYAFRNSPLHF	TGTGCCAGCAGTTACGCCTTCAGGAATTCACCCCTCCACTTT
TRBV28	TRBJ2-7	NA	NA	CASRRQASYEQYF	TGTGCCAGCAGGCGACAGGCCTCCTACGAGCAGTACTTC
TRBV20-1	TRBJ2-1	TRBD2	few	CSARVGTSGWHEQFF	TGCAGTGCTAGAGTGGGGACTAGCGGGTGGCATGAGCAGTTCTTC
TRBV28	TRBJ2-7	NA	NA	CASSPPPGPPYEQYF	TGTGCCAGCAGTCCGCCCCCCGGGCCCCCCTACGAGCAGTACTTC
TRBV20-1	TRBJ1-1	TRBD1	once	CSASRSGGDTEAFF	TGCAGTGCTAGTCGGTCAGGGGGCGACACTGAAGCTTTCTTT
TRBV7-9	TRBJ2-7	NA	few	CASSLPGSYEQYF	TGTGCCAGCAGCTTACCGGGATCCTACGAGCAGTACTTC
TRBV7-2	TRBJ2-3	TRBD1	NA	CASSLDWPGQGASSTDTQYF	TGTGCCAGCAGCTTAGATTGGCCCGGACAGGGCGCCTCTAGCACAGATACGCAGTATTTT
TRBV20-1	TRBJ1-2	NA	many	CSASVRGRGVSNYGYTF	TGCAGTGCTAGTGTAAGGGGCAGGGGCGTTTCTAACTATGGCTACACCTTC
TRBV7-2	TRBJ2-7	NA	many	CASSLLGLGEQYF	TGTGCCAGCAGCTTACTAGGGTTGGGAGAGCAGTACTTC
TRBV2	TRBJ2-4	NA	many	CASSAGRGNIQYF	TGTGCCAGCAGTGCTGGGCGCGGGAACATTCAGTACTTC
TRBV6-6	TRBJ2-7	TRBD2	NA	CASSVRGFRGEYEQYF	TGTGCCAGCAGCGTCAGAGGGTTCCGGGGGGAATACGAGCAGTACTTC
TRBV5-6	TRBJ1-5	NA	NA	CASSLSDRLNQPQHF	TGTGCCAGCAGCTTATCGGACAGACTAAATCAGCCCCAGCATTTT
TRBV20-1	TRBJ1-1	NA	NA	CSARDIGVTEAFF	TGCAGTGCTAGAGACATAGGGGTTACTGAAGCTTTCTTT
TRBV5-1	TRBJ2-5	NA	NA	CASSLAPGVGETQYF	TGCGCCAGCAGCTTGGCTCCGGGAGTCGGAGAGACCCAGTACTTC
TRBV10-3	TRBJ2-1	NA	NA	CAISEESYNEQFF	TGTGCCATCAGTGAGGAGTCATACAATGAGCAGTTCTTC
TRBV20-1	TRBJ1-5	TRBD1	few	CSAVPGQGGQPQHF	TGCAGTGCTGTGCCGGGACAGGGAGGTCAGCCCCAGCATTTT
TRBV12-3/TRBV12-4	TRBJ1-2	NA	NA	CASSLPGMDGYTF	TGTGCCAGCAGTTTACCGGGAATGGATGGCTACACCTTC